The source of this TCR beta chain is a study of blood T cell repertoires in COVID-19. Study context: Samples representing acute and convalescent COVID-19 were sourced from the United States, Italy and Spain. Sample material is recorded as cDNA or gDNA derived from T cells, B-cell-depleted T cells, or PBMCs.

The authors' processing: Amplification of reference gene primers was used by the study to estimate nucleated cell counts. Clones were sequenced by immunoSEQ multiplex PCR, and TCRdb holds only the in-frame ones, with some missing. Clone size and the V and J calls come from that table; the DNA yielded D and trimming. Of about 210,000 clones listed, 90% to 95% are singletons. This CDR3 contains 14 residues. Trimming removed 11 bases from V and 1 base from J, with 16 bases in between. The germline V gene encodes CDR1 LNHDA and CDR2 SQIVND (reference sequence). J is TRBJ2-3 and V is TRBV19; tentative D call: TRBD2 (6 bases). This clonotype was sampled from a young man with acute or convalescent COVID-19. The specimen sequenced was peripheral blood. The CDR3, as DNA: TGTGCCGCTTCCTCGGGCGGGGGCACAGATACGCAGTATTTT. Its translation is CAASSGGGTDTQYF. Full variable domain (outside the CDR3, taken from reference TRBV19 and TRBJ2-3): DGGITQSPKYLFRKEGQNVTLSCEQNLNHDAMYWYRQDPGQGLRLIYYSQIVNDFQKGDIAEGYSVSREKKESFPLTVTSAQKNPTAFYLCAASSGGGTDTQYFGPGTRLTVL.